These T cell receptor beta chains were read from a single sample in a study of cytomegalovirus exposure and HLA in healthy donors. Clones were sequenced by immunoSEQ multiplex PCR, and TCRdb holds only the in-frame ones, with some missing. The table shows under 400,000 clones, with 70% to 90% occurring only once. Sample: PBMCs. These receptors came from a woman between 18 and 29 years old in good health and CMV-seronegative. Both conserved end residues are part of each CDR3. Each record gives: D gene, J gene, V gene, clone size, CDR3 DNA, CDR3 protein. D genes are given only for firm matches. The size entry is marked missing in some rows and otherwise reads once, few, many or a size class.

d_call: TRBD1; j_call: TRBJ2-7; v_call: TRBV6-6; clone_size: NA; cdr3_nt: TGTGCCAGCAGAAACGATGGACAGGGGTCCTACGAGCAGTACTTC; cdr3_aa: CASRNDGQGSYEQYF
d_call: NA; j_call: TRBJ2-7; v_call: TRBV2; clone_size: once; cdr3_nt: TGTGCCAGCAGTGAAGTCCTGGGCAGACCGTTCTACGAGCAGTACTTC; cdr3_aa: CASSEVLGRPFYEQYF
d_call: TRBD2; j_call: TRBJ2-1; v_call: TRBV28; clone_size: NA; cdr3_nt: TGTGCCAGCAGGCTCGACCTCGGCGGACTAGCGGGGGGGCTGATCTTC; cdr3_aa: CASRLDLGGLAGGLIF
d_call: TRBD2; j_call: TRBJ2-5; v_call: TRBV30; clone_size: NA; cdr3_nt: TGTGCCTGGAGTTCCGGCTTAGCGGGCATCCAAGAGACCCAGTACTTC; cdr3_aa: CAWSSGLAGIQETQYF
d_call: TRBD2; j_call: TRBJ2-1; v_call: TRBV4-2; clone_size: few; cdr3_nt: TGTGCCAGCAGCCTGCCTAGCGGTCCACACAATGAGCAGTTCTTC; cdr3_aa: CASSLPSGPHNEQFF
d_call: TRBD1; j_call: TRBJ1-1; v_call: TRBV5-6; clone_size: NA; cdr3_nt: TGTGCCAGCAGCTCCAAACAGGGGGCCGACACTGAAGCTTTCTTT; cdr3_aa: CASSSKQGADTEAFF
d_call: TRBD1; j_call: TRBJ1-2; v_call: TRBV7-2; clone_size: NA; cdr3_nt: TGTGCCAGCAGCTTAGAGGCAGGGGGCAAGGGCTACTACACCTTC; cdr3_aa: CASSLEAGGKGYYTF
d_call: TRBD1; j_call: TRBJ1-1; v_call: TRBV2; clone_size: NA; cdr3_nt: TGTGCCAGCACCTCGGACAGGGTGTACACTGAAGCTTTCTTT; cdr3_aa: CASTSDRVYTEAFF
d_call: NA; j_call: TRBJ1-2; v_call: TRBV29-1; clone_size: NA; cdr3_nt: TGCAGCGTCGGGATGCCGGGTGGCTACACCTTC; cdr3_aa: CSVGMPGGYTF
d_call: TRBD1; j_call: TRBJ1-2; v_call: TRBV28; clone_size: NA; cdr3_nt: TGTGCCAGCAGAACCCCAGGGGGGTATGGCTACACCTTC; cdr3_aa: CASRTPGGYGYTF
d_call: NA; j_call: TRBJ1-2; v_call: TRBV4-1; clone_size: once; cdr3_nt: TGCGCCAGCAGCCAAGTCGAGGGACAACTCTATGGCTACACCTTC; cdr3_aa: CASSQVEGQLYGYTF
d_call: NA; j_call: TRBJ1-1; v_call: TRBV7-2; clone_size: NA; cdr3_nt: TGTGCCAGCAGCTTAAACACGAACACTGAAGCTTTCTTT; cdr3_aa: CASSLNTNTEAFF
d_call: TRBD2; j_call: TRBJ2-1; v_call: TRBV4-1; clone_size: NA; cdr3_nt: TGCGCCAGCAGCCAAGGAGGGAGCGGGAGATACAATGAGCAGTTCTTC; cdr3_aa: CASSQGGSGRYNEQFF
d_call: NA; j_call: TRBJ1-5; v_call: TRBV5-4; clone_size: NA; cdr3_nt: TGTGCCAGCAGCTACGGGGGAATGAGCAATCAGCCCCAGCATTTT; cdr3_aa: CASSYGGMSNQPQHF
d_call: TRBD1; j_call: TRBJ1-1; v_call: TRBV27; clone_size: NA; cdr3_nt: TGTGCCAGCACCAAGACAGGGGGAGAGACTGAAGCTTTCTTT; cdr3_aa: CASTKTGGETEAFF
d_call: NA; j_call: TRBJ2-2; v_call: TRBV13; clone_size: NA; cdr3_nt: TGTGCCAGCAGCTCGTTCGCAGGGCGGGGGGAGCTGTTTTTT; cdr3_aa: CASSSFAGRGELFF
d_call: NA; j_call: TRBJ2-3; v_call: TRBV18; clone_size: NA; cdr3_nt: TGTGCCAGCTCATCCTATCTCACAGATACGCAGTATTTT; cdr3_aa: CASSSYLTDTQYF
d_call: TRBD1; j_call: TRBJ2-7; v_call: TRBV28; clone_size: NA; cdr3_nt: TGTGCCAGCAGGCGACAGGGACCTTTGGGCGAGCAGTACTTC; cdr3_aa: CASRRQGPLGEQYF
d_call: TRBD2; j_call: TRBJ2-5; v_call: TRBV25-1; clone_size: NA; cdr3_nt: TGTGCCAGCAGGGGGATGTGGAGCGGGACTTACGGGGAGACCCAGTACTTC; cdr3_aa: CASRGMWSGTYGETQYF
d_call: TRBD1; j_call: TRBJ1-4; v_call: TRBV5-4; clone_size: NA; cdr3_nt: TGTGCCAGCAGCTTGACGAGAGGGACAGGGCATGAAAAACTGTTTTTT; cdr3_aa: CASSLTRGTGHEKLFF
d_call: TRBD2; j_call: TRBJ2-7; v_call: TRBV2; clone_size: once; cdr3_nt: TGTGCCAGCAGGGGACTAGCGGAAGCCTACGAGCAGTACTTC; cdr3_aa: CASRGLAEAYEQYF
d_call: TRBD1; j_call: TRBJ1-1; v_call: TRBV4-1; clone_size: NA; cdr3_nt: TGCGCCAGCAGCCACCCCGGGACAGGGCCCACTGAAGCTTTCTTT; cdr3_aa: CASSHPGTGPTEAFF
d_call: NA; j_call: TRBJ2-7; v_call: TRBV20-1; clone_size: once; cdr3_nt: TGCAGTGCCACTGACAGTACGAAGCAGTACTTC; cdr3_aa: CSATDSTKQYF
d_call: TRBD1; j_call: TRBJ2-7; v_call: TRBV18; clone_size: NA; cdr3_nt: TGTGCCAGCTCACCCAGACAGGGGTCCTACGAGCAGTACTTC; cdr3_aa: CASSPRQGSYEQYF
d_call: NA; j_call: TRBJ1-2; v_call: TRBV7-9; clone_size: NA; cdr3_nt: TGTGCCAGCAGCTTTATCAGGGAGGGTCTGGACTATGGCTACACCTTC; cdr3_aa: CASSFIREGLDYGYTF
d_call: NA; j_call: TRBJ2-2; v_call: TRBV4-1; clone_size: NA; cdr3_nt: TGCGCCAGCAGCCAAGATCCCAGATACACCGGGGAGCTGTTTTTT; cdr3_aa: CASSQDPRYTGELFF
d_call: NA; j_call: TRBJ2-3; v_call: TRBV29-1; clone_size: once; cdr3_nt: TGCAGCGTTGTAACTATTAGGTTAGATACGCAGTATTTT; cdr3_aa: CSVVTIRLDTQYF
d_call: NA; j_call: TRBJ1-6; v_call: TRBV7-9; clone_size: NA; cdr3_nt: TGTGCCAGCAGCTTCGACGGGTATAATTCACCCCTCCACTTT; cdr3_aa: CASSFDGYNSPLHF
d_call: TRBD1; j_call: TRBJ1-1; v_call: TRBV5-4; clone_size: once; cdr3_nt: TGTGCCAGCAGCTTGGGACAGGGCTGGACTGAAGCTTTCTTT; cdr3_aa: CASSLGQGWTEAFF
d_call: NA; j_call: TRBJ1-1; v_call: TRBV21-1; clone_size: NA; cdr3_nt: TGTGGGGGTGGAGGGTATCACACTGAAGCTTTCTTT; cdr3_aa: CGGGGYHTEAFF
d_call: TRBD2; j_call: TRBJ2-2; v_call: TRBV25-1; clone_size: NA; cdr3_nt: TGTGCCAGCAGTGGGACTAGCGGGAGAATCAGCACCGGGGAGCTGTTTTTT; cdr3_aa: CASSGTSGRISTGELFF
d_call: NA; j_call: TRBJ1-1; v_call: TRBV7-9; clone_size: NA; cdr3_nt: TGTGCCAGCAGCATCCCTACCTACACTGAAGCTTTCTTT; cdr3_aa: CASSIPTYTEAFF
d_call: NA; j_call: TRBJ2-1; v_call: TRBV11-2; clone_size: NA; cdr3_nt: TGTGCCAGCAGCTTAGTTGCTAACAATGAGCAGTTCTTC; cdr3_aa: CASSLVANNEQFF
d_call: TRBD2; j_call: TRBJ2-1; v_call: TRBV11-3; clone_size: NA; cdr3_nt: TGTGCCAGCAGCTTAGAACCAGGGCTAGCGGGAGTTAATGAGCAGTTCTTC; cdr3_aa: CASSLEPGLAGVNEQFF
d_call: NA; j_call: TRBJ1-1; v_call: TRBV18; clone_size: few; cdr3_nt: TGTGCCAGCTCACCTGGACAGAACACTGAAGCTTTCTTT; cdr3_aa: CASSPGQNTEAFF
d_call: NA; j_call: TRBJ1-4; v_call: TRBV6-6; clone_size: NA; cdr3_nt: TGTGCCAGCAGTTCACAGCCTAATGAAAAACTGTTTTTT; cdr3_aa: CASSSQPNEKLFF
d_call: TRBD1; j_call: TRBJ1-5; v_call: TRBV28; clone_size: NA; cdr3_nt: TGTGCCAGCCTTTCGAGGGGGCGACGGAATCAGCCCCAGCATTTT; cdr3_aa: CASLSRGRRNQPQHF
d_call: NA; j_call: TRBJ2-3; v_call: TRBV7-6; clone_size: NA; cdr3_nt: TGTGCCAGCAGCTTAGAAGTGTACGGGAGTTCGGCAGATACGCAGTATTTT; cdr3_aa: CASSLEVYGSSADTQYF
d_call: NA; j_call: TRBJ1-2; v_call: TRBV15; clone_size: NA; cdr3_nt: TGTGCCACCAGCCGTCACAGGAACAATAACTATGGCTACACCTTC; cdr3_aa: CATSRHRNNNYGYTF
d_call: NA; j_call: TRBJ1-5; v_call: TRBV27; clone_size: NA; cdr3_nt: TGTGCCAGCAGTCCAAGACAGATCAATCAGCCCCAGCATTTT; cdr3_aa: CASSPRQINQPQHF